This T cell receptor beta chain was identified in a study of technical replicates of blood from a few donors. The repertoire was sequenced with immunoSEQ multiplex PCR; TCRdb's copy has only in-frame clones and lacks some. Among about 18,000 clones listed, approximately 80% were seen once. CDR1 and CDR2 (germline): MDHEN, SYDVKM. The length of the CDR3 is 12 residues. The V end was cut by 5 bases, the J end by 5 bases, with 10 bases between. The sequence derives from a human donor in good health. Some clones in this sample may be carry-over from other donors' samples. The sequenced sample was PBMCs. J is TRBJ2-7 and V is TRBV28, with D maybe TRBD1 (6 bases). CDR3 bases: TGTGCCAGCAGTATACGGGACAACGAGCAGTACTTC. This encodes CASSIRDNEQYF.